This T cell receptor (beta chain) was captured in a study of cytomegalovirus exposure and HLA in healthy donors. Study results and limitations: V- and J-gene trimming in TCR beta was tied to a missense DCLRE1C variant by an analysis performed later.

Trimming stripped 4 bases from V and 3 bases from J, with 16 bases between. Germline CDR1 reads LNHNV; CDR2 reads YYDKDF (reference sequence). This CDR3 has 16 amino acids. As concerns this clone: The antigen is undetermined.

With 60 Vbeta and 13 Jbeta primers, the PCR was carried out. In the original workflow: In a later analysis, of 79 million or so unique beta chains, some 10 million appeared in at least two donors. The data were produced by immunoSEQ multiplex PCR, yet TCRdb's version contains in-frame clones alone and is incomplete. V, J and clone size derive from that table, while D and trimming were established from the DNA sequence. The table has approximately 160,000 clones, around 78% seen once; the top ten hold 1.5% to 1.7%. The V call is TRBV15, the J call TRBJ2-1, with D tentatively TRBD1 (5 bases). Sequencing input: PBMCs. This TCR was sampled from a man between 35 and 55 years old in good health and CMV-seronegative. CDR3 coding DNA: TGTGCCACCAGCACAACTCAGGGAATCGTCTACAATGAGCAGTTCTTC. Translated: CATSTTQGIVYNEQFF.